The rows below give T cell receptor beta chains drawn from one sample of a study of T cells in Graves' hyperthyroidism and ophthalmopathy. One entry per CDR3 protein, called by TCRdb with MiXCR from the multiplex PCR reads. Of 550,000 to 800,000 distinct CDR3 sequences listed, around 15% are singletons. Specimen: blood. The receptors were sampled from a man aged 45-60 years with Graves' hyperthyroidism. The CDR3 runs from the conserved cysteine through the conserved F or W. Size values are once, few and many counts, or a class for expanded clones, and some rows have none.

CDR3 protein: CASSLLYGSYNSPLHF
clone size: many
J gene: TRBJ1-6
V gene: TRBV11-2

CDR3 protein: CASSQLPDRGFEAFF
clone size: many
J gene: TRBJ1-1
V gene: TRBV3-1

CDR3 protein: CASTQVGLAGTGELFF
clone size: .
J gene: TRBJ2-2
V gene: TRBV4-1

CDR3 protein: CASSWGPGRSSYNEQFF
clone size: many
J gene: TRBJ2-1
V gene: TRBV11-2

CDR3 protein: CASSLDVGEKLFF
clone size: .
J gene: TRBJ1-4
V gene: TRBV7-2

CDR3 protein: CASSKAGGPYNEQFF
clone size: many
J gene: TRBJ2-1
V gene: TRBV7-6

CDR3 protein: CASSPGPDTEAFF
clone size: .
J gene: TRBJ1-1
V gene: TRBV4-1

CDR3 protein: CASSEGNTIYF
clone size: many
J gene: TRBJ1-3
V gene: TRBV12-3/TRBV12-4

CDR3 protein: CAGGDSSGANVLTF
clone size: many
J gene: TRBJ2-6
V gene: TRBV12-3/TRBV12-4

CDR3 protein: CASSPGTGTEGYTF
clone size: .
J gene: TRBJ1-2
V gene: TRBV18

CDR3 protein: CASSLEDADEQFF
clone size: many
J gene: TRBJ2-1
V gene: TRBV11-2

CDR3 protein: CATSRLGDTQYF
clone size: many
J gene: TRBJ2-3
V gene: TRBV15

CDR3 protein: CASSLDRGGEKLFF
clone size: many
J gene: TRBJ1-4
V gene: TRBV7-2

CDR3 protein: CASSSRDRASGNTEAFF
clone size: .
J gene: TRBJ1-1
V gene: TRBV5-1

CDR3 protein: CASSPAGTSGRVEQYF
clone size: .
J gene: TRBJ2-7
V gene: TRBV7-2

CDR3 protein: CASSLWGPQETQYF
clone size: many
J gene: TRBJ2-5
V gene: TRBV28

CDR3 protein: CASSLQGGDHQPQHF
clone size: many
J gene: TRBJ1-5
V gene: TRBV7-9

CDR3 protein: CASSLVSGLYNEQFF
clone size: .
J gene: TRBJ2-1
V gene: TRBV12-3/TRBV12-4

CDR3 protein: CASSNRDYFYEQYF
clone size: many
J gene: TRBJ2-7
V gene: TRBV6-1

CDR3 protein: CASSFRDRPAYEQYF
clone size: many
J gene: TRBJ2-7
V gene: TRBV28

CDR3 protein: CAWTGTGFYEQYF
clone size: many
J gene: TRBJ2-7
V gene: TRBV30

CDR3 protein: CASSPTPAGQGANEQFF
clone size: .
J gene: TRBJ2-1
V gene: TRBV7-2

CDR3 protein: CASSPYSSGQETQYF
clone size: few
J gene: TRBJ2-5
V gene: TRBV28

CDR3 protein: CASCGTQSYEQYF
clone size: .
J gene: TRBJ2-7
V gene: TRBV10-2

CDR3 protein: CASSEFRLAGETQYF
clone size: many
J gene: TRBJ2-5
V gene: TRBV10-2

CDR3 protein: CASGLSDRPTYEQYF
clone size: .
J gene: TRBJ2-7
V gene: TRBV12-5

CDR3 protein: CASSFQNLGGNEQFF
clone size: few
J gene: TRBJ2-1
V gene: TRBV6-2/TRBV6-3

CDR3 protein: CASSLAGLRGGMTEAFF
clone size: .
J gene: TRBJ1-1
V gene: TRBV12-3/TRBV12-4

CDR3 protein: CASSPGGASGYTF
clone size: few
J gene: TRBJ1-2
V gene: TRBV7-3

CDR3 protein: CASSRDRYNEQFF
clone size: many
J gene: TRBJ2-1
V gene: TRBV2

CDR3 protein: CASSPQGAGAREQYF
clone size: few
J gene: TRBJ2-7
V gene: TRBV19

CDR3 protein: CASSPKQGSNTDTQYF
clone size: many
J gene: TRBJ2-3
V gene: TRBV7-3

CDR3 protein: CGSSQYGGSSYEQYF
clone size: .
J gene: TRBJ2-7
V gene: TRBV6-2/TRBV6-3

CDR3 protein: CASSIYDYGSGANVLTF
clone size: few
J gene: TRBJ2-6
V gene: TRBV19

CDR3 protein: CASSPPARSSYNSPLHF
clone size: few
J gene: TRBJ1-6
V gene: TRBV18

CDR3 protein: CASSQRHDTEAFF
clone size: many
J gene: TRBJ1-1
V gene: TRBV3-1

CDR3 protein: CSARLHRRWDNEQFF
clone size: .
J gene: TRBJ2-1
V gene: TRBV20-1

CDR3 protein: CASSLGSDVNEHFF
clone size: .
J gene: TRBJ2-1
V gene: TRBV11-2

CDR3 protein: CAISEPSGINEQYF
clone size: few
J gene: TRBJ2-7
V gene: TRBV10-3

CDR3 protein: CASIRDRGYYGYTF
clone size: .
J gene: TRBJ1-2
V gene: TRBV27

CDR3 protein: CASSLGETNEQYF
clone size: many
J gene: TRBJ2-7
V gene: TRBV12-3/TRBV12-4

CDR3 protein: CSVSGGRPSTDTQYF
clone size: .
J gene: TRBJ2-3
V gene: TRBV29-1

CDR3 protein: CSARSAGGTEQYF
clone size: few
J gene: TRBJ2-7
V gene: TRBV20-1

CDR3 protein: CASSPPQGEIPGYTF
clone size: many
J gene: TRBJ1-2
V gene: TRBV28

CDR3 protein: CASSPSRLAGSNEQYF
clone size: .
J gene: TRBJ2-7
V gene: TRBV7-9

CDR3 protein: CSVRTGTGNGYTF
clone size: .
J gene: TRBJ1-2
V gene: TRBV29-1

CDR3 protein: CATSISSGNTIYF
clone size: once
J gene: TRBJ1-3
V gene: TRBV12-3/TRBV12-4

CDR3 protein: CSASTNEKLFF
clone size: .
J gene: TRBJ1-4
V gene: TRBV20-1

CDR3 protein: CASSLFWDSSYEQYF
clone size: many
J gene: TRBJ2-7
V gene: TRBV11-2

CDR3 protein: CASSYRGGFNEQFF
clone size: many
J gene: TRBJ2-1
V gene: TRBV6-5